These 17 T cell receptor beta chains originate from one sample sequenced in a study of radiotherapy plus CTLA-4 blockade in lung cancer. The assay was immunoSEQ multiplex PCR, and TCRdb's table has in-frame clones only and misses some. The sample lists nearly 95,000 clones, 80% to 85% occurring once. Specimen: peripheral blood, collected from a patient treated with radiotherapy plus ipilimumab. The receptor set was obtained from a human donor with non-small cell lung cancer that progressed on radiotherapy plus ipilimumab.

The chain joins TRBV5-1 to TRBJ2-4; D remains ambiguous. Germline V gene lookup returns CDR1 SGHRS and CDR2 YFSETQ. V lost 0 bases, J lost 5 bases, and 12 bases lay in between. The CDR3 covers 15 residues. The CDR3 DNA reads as TGCGCCAGCAGCTTGGAGGCCTCTGCAGAAAACATTCAGTACTTC. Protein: CASSLEASAENIQYF.

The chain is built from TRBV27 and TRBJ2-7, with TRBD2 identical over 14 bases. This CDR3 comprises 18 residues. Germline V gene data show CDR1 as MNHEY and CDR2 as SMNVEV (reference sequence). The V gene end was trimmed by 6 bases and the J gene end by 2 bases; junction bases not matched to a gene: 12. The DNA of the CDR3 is TGTGCCAGCAGATCCGGGACAGGGGGACTAGCGGGGGCCTACGAGCAGTACTTC. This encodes CASRSGTGGLAGAYEQYF.

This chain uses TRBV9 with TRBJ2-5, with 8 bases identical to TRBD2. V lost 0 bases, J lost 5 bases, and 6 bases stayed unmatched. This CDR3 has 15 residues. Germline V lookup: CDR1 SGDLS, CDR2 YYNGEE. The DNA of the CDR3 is TGTGCCAGCAGCGTAGTGGTTAGCGGGATTGAGACCCAGTACTTC. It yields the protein CASSVVVSGIETQYF.

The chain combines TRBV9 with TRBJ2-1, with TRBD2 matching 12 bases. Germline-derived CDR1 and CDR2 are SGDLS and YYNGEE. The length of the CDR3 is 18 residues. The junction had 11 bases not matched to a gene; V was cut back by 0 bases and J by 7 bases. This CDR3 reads CASSVVPRLAGVINEQFF. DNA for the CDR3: TGTGCCAGCAGCGTAGTTCCCCGACTAGCGGGAGTTATAAATGAGCAGTTCTTC.

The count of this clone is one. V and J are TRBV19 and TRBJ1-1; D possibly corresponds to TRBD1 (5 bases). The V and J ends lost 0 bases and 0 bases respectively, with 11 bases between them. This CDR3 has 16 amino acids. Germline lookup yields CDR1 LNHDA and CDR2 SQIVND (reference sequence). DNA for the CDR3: TGTGCCAGTAGTATAGAGGGGCAGATCATGAACACTGAAGCTTTCTTT. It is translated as CASSIEGQIMNTEAFF.

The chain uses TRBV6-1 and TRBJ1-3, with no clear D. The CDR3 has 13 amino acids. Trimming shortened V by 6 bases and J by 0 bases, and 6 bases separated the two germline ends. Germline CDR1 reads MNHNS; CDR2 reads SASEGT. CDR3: CASREYSGNTIYF. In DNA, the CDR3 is TGTGCCAGCAGGGAGTACTCTGGAAACACCATATATTTT.

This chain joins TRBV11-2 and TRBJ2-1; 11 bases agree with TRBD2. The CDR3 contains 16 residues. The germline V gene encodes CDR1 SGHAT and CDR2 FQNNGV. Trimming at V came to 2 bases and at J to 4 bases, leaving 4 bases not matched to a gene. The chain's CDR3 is CASSLRGTSGYNEQFF. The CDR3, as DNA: TGTGCCAGCAGCTTACGCGGGACTAGCGGATACAATGAGCAGTTCTTC.

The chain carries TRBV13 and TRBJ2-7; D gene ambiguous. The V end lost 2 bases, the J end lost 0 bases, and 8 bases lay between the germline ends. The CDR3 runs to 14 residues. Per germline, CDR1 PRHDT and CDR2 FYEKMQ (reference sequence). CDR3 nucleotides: TGTGCCAGCAGCTTATTCGGTAGCTCCTACGAGCAGTACTTC. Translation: CASSLFGSSYEQYF. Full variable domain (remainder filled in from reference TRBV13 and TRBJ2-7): AAGVIQSPRHLIKEKRETATLKCYPIPRHDTVYWYQQGPGQDPQFLISFYEKMQSDKGSIPDRFSAQQFSDYHSELNMSSLELGDSALYFCASSLFGSSYEQYFGPGTRLTVT.

In DNA, the CDR3 is TGCGCCAGCAGCCAAGCCTACGGGGAGCTGTTTTTT. Residues: CASSQAYGELFF. The rearrangement links TRBV4-1 to TRBJ2-2; D gene unclear. Deletions cut 1 base from V and 7 bases from J, with 4 bases between. Germline-derived CDR1 and CDR2 are MGHRA and YSYEKL. CDR3 size: 12 residues.

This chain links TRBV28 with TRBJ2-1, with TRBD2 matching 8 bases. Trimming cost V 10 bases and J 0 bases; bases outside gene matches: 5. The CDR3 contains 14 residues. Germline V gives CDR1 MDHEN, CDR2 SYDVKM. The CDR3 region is CAIHSGISYNEQFF. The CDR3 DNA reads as TGTGCCATACATAGCGGGATCTCCTACAATGAGCAGTTCTTC.

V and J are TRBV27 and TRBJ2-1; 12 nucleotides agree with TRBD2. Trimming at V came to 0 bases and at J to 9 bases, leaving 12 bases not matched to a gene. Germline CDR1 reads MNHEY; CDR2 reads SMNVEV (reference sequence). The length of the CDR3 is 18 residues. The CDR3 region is CASSLSRLAGGPPAEQFF. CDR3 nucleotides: TGTGCCAGCAGTTTATCGAGGCTAGCGGGAGGGCCGCCGGCTGAGCAGTTCTTC.

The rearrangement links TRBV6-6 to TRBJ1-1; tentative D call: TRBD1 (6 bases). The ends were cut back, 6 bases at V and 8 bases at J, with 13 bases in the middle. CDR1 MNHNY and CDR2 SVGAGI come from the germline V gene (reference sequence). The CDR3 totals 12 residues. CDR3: CASRTTGNEAFF. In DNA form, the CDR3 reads TGTGCCAGCAGAACCACAGGGAACGAAGCTTTCTTT.

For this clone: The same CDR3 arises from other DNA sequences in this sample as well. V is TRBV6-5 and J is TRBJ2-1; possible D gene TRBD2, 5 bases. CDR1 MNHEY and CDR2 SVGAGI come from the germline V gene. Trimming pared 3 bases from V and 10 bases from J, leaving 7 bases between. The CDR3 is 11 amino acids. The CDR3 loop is CASSYPGEQFF. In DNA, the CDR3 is TGTGCCAGCAGTTATCCGGGGGAGCAGTTCTTC.

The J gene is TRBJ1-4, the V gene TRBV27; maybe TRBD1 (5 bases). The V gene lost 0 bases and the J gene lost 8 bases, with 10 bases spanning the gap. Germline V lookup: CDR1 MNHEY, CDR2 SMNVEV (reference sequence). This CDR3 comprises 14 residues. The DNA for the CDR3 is TGTGCCAGCAGTTTATCCCCACGGGGGGAAAAACTGTTTTTT. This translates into CASSLSPRGEKLFF.

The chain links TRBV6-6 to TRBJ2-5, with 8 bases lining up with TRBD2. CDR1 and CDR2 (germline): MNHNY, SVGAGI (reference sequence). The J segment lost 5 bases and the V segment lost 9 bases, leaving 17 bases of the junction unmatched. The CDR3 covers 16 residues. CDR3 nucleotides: TGTGCCAGTGCCGGACCTCAGGGGCCTAGCGGGGAGACCCAGTACTTC. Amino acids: CASAGPQGPSGETQYF.

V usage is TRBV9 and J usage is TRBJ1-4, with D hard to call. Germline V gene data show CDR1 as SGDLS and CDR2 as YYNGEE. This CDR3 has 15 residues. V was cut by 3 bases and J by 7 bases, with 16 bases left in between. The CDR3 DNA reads TGTGCCAGCAGCGGACGGGGTTCACCTGGTGAAAAACTGTTTTTT. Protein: CASSGRGSPGEKLFF.

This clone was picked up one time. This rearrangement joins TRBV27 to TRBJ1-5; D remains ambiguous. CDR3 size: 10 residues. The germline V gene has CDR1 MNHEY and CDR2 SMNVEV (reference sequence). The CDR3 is CVSLNQPQHF. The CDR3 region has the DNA TGTGTTTCCCTTAATCAGCCCCAGCATTTT.